These T cell receptor beta chains were read from a single sample in a study of cytomegalovirus exposure and HLA in healthy donors. The method was immunoSEQ multiplex PCR; TCRdb's version includes in-frame clones alone and lacks a portion of them. The profile covers more than 95,000 clones, with 75% appearing a single time and 3% to 3.5% taken by the ten largest. The specimen was PBMCs. Receptor source: a woman between 45 and 65 years old in good health and CMV-seronegative. The CDR3 runs from the conserved cysteine through the conserved F or W. Size values are once, few and many counts, or a class for expanded clones, and some rows have none.

V gene,J gene,clone size,CDR3 length,CDR3 protein
TRBV7-2,TRBJ2-3,-,16,CASSFDRGAGTDTQYF
TRBV7-2,TRBJ2-1,-,13,CASKGLAGYEQFF
TRBV5-6,TRBJ1-2,-,11,CASSLGGGSSF
TRBV10-3,TRBJ1-2,-,16,CAISESPTGDLYGYTF
TRBV11-2,TRBJ2-5,-,15,CASSLEGIQGRTQYF
TRBV15,TRBJ2-2,few,13,CATSEGRPGELFF
TRBV4-2,TRBJ2-7,-,18,CASSQELTGTGTTYEQYF
TRBV7-2,TRBJ2-5,-,15,CASSLAAINRETQYF
TRBV5-1,TRBJ2-3,-,15,CASSLASGGTDTQYF
TRBV30,TRBJ2-2,-,15,CAWRYMGQEGGELFF
TRBV28,TRBJ1-3,-,15,CASSSHGGGGNTIYF
TRBV7-9,TRBJ1-1,-,15,CASSFTGGRNTEAFF
TRBV5-1,TRBJ2-5,few,16,CASSFGTGGGQETQYF
TRBV5-8,TRBJ1-1,-,12,CASSLVATEAFF
TRBV5-4,TRBJ2-1,-,16,CASRVTSGSSYNEQFF
TRBV5-6,-,-,16,CASSLVGQGAHYEQYF
TRBV6-5,TRBJ1-1,once,13,CASSYPRGTEAFF
TRBV18,TRBJ2-7,-,13,CASSPDARDRKYF
TRBV30,TRBJ1-3,-,15,CAGTGRGTPGNTIYF
TRBV5-6,TRBJ2-1,-,14,CASSLTNYYNEQFF
TRBV7-2,TRBJ2-3,-,15,CASSLDGRDLDTQYF
TRBV5-1,TRBJ2-6,few,16,CASSLGAGSGANVLTF
TRBV19,TRBJ2-1,-,15,CASSMEASSYNEQFF
TRBV7-7,TRBJ2-7,-,15,CASSFRQGQEYEQYF
TRBV9,TRBJ2-3,-,14,CASSTQPSTDTQYF
TRBV6-5,TRBJ1-5,-,15,CASSYSQYSNQPQHF
TRBV30,TRBJ2-7,-,15,CAWSFRDRDSYEQYF
TRBV30,TRBJ1-6,-,12,CALGHYNSPLHF
TRBV5-6,TRBJ1-1,once,13,CASSLGRSWEAFF
TRBV6-5,TRBJ1-5,-,15,CASRHSGTGDQPQHF
TRBV28,TRBJ2-1,-,16,CASSFFRLAGDNEQFF
TRBV9,TRBJ2-4,-,14,CASSVTGYLDIQYF
TRBV18,TRBJ1-5,once,16,CASSPGGYSSNQPQHF
TRBV2,TRBJ1-5,few,14,CASSLGGDSQPQHF
TRBV5-1,TRBJ1-1,-,14,CASSPGTGETEAFF
TRBV28,TRBJ1-2,-,15,CASSTTPSANYGYTF
TRBV30,TRBJ2-7,few,13,CAWSPRLASEQYF
TRBV7-2,TRBJ2-5,-,13,CASTFGGAETQYF
TRBV6-1,TRBJ2-7,-,12,CASNGDSYEQYF
TRBV4-3,TRBJ2-1,-,19,CASSQGPISAGNIDNEQFF
TRBV11-2,TRBJ1-5,-,15,CASSLYDRGNQPQHF
TRBV27,-,-,16,CASSLGAGFQLYEQYF
TRBV6-1,TRBJ2-7,-,14,CASSEAGQFGEQYF
TRBV7-8,TRBJ1-2,-,15,CASSLGTGSYYGYTF
TRBV30,TRBJ2-2,-,14,CAWSGLAFTGELFF
TRBV19,TRBJ2-2,-,15,CASSQAGAGTGELFF
TRBV5-1,TRBJ2-7,-,15,CASSEAGGTLYEQYF
TRBV5-4,TRBJ2-1,-,15,CASSTDKSSYNEQFF
TRBV4-1,TRBJ1-1,-,17,CASSQDGTGTVSTEAFF
TRBV10-2,TRBJ2-5,-,15,CASRDRTGSLETQYF
TRBV5-1,TRBJ1-2,few,16,CASSPTTGFSNYGYTF
TRBV2,TRBJ2-7,-,14,CASSTGTGTYEQYF
TRBV19,TRBJ2-7,-,13,CASSAGRSYEQYF
TRBV28,-,once,14,CASRKTGGRYEQYF
TRBV25-1,TRBJ2-7,few,14,CASSESGRAYEQYF
TRBV18,TRBJ2-5,-,13,CASSPIGEETQYF
TRBV5-6,TRBJ1-5,-,13,CASSWAPGQSQHF
TRBV7-2,TRBJ2-1,-,15,CASSLVPSSYNEQFF
TRBV7-3,TRBJ2-6,-,20,CASSRIPTSHLYSGANVLTF
TRBV19,TRBJ2-3,-,17,CASSLSGLAGLTDTQYF